What follows is one TCR beta chain and its context. The data stem from a study of shared T cell receptors in the human thymus. Germline CDR1 and CDR2: SGHAT and FQNNGV. Trimming cost V 1 base and J 0 bases, with 7 bases left between them. The CDR3 runs 15 residues. Profiled with immunoSEQ multiplex PCR; TCRdb holds only in-frame clones, not every one. The repertoire holds hundreds of thousands of clones, with more than 85% as singletons. Sequences were obtained from thymocytes. This chain connects TRBV11-2 to TRBJ1-3; D unresolved. The TCR originated in a human donor. The CDR3 is CASSLVTSSGNTIYF. The CDR3 DNA reads as TGTGCCAGCAGCTTAGTGACCAGCTCTGGAAACACCATATATTTT.